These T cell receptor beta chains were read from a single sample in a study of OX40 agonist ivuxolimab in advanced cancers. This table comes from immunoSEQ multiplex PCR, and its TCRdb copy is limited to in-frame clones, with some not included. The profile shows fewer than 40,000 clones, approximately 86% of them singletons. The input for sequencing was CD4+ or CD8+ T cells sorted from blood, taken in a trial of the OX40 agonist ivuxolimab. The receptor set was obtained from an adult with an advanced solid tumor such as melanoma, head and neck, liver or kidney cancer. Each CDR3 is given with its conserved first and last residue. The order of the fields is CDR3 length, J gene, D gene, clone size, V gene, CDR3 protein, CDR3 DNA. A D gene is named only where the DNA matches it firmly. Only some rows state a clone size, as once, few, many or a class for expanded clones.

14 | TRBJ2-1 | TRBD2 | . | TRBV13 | CASSTGLADNEQFF | TGTGCCAGCAGCACGGGACTAGCAGACAATGAGCAGTTCTTC
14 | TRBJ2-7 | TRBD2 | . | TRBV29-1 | CSVVKREGLWEQYF | TGCAGCGTTGTAAAGCGGGAGGGCCTATGGGAGCAGTACTTC
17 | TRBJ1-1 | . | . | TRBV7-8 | CASSLPVVRNYNTEAFF | TGTGCCAGCAGCTTACCCGTCGTCAGGAACTACAACACTGAAGCTTTCTTT
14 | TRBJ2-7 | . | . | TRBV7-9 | CASSQAGTPDEQYF | TGTGCCAGCAGCCAGGCCGGGACCCCTGACGAGCAGTACTTC
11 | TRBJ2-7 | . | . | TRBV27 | CASSNWYEQYF | TGTGCCAGCAGCAATTGGTACGAGCAGTACTTC
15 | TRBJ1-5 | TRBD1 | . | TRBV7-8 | CASSFGQGAGQPQHF | TGTGCCAGCAGCTTCGGACAGGGGGCGGGTCAGCCCCAGCATTTT
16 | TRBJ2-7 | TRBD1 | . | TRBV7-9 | CASSWSKRDSNYEQYF | TGTGCCAGCAGCTGGAGCAAACGGGACAGTAACTACGAGCAGTACTTC
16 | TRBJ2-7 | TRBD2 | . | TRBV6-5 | CASSYSTSGTSYEQYF | TGTGCCAGCAGTTACTCAACTAGCGGGACCTCCTACGAGCAGTACTTC
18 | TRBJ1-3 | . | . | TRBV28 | CASSSATQRVSSGNTIYF | TGTGCCAGCAGTTCCGCCACCCAACGGGTGAGCTCTGGAAACACCATATATTTT
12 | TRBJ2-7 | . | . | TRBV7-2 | CASTRGKDEQYF | TGTGCCAGTACTAGGGGAAAAGACGAGCAGTACTTC
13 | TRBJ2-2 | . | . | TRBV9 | CASSPLITGELFF | TGTGCCAGCAGCCCACTCATCACCGGGGAGCTGTTTTTT
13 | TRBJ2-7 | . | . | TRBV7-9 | CASSLLGGYEQYF | TGTGCCAGCAGCTTATTAGGCGGCTACGAGCAGTACTTC
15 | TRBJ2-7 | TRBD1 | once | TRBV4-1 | CASSPRWDREGEQYF | TGCGCCAGCAGCCCCCGATGGGACAGGGAAGGCGAGCAGTACTTC
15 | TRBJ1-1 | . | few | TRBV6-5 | CASSWTLLMNTEAFF | TGTGCCAGCAGTTGGACTCTACTGATGAACACTGAAGCTTTCTTT
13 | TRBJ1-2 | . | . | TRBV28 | CASTHGEVYGYTF | TGTGCCAGCACCCACGGGGAAGTCTATGGCTACACCTTC
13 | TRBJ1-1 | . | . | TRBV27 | CASSLEGFKEAFF | TGTGCCAGCAGTTTGGAAGGCTTTAAGGAAGCTTTCTTT
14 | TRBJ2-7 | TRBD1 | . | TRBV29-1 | CSAINRDREYEQYF | TGCAGCGCCATTAACCGGGACAGGGAATACGAGCAGTACTTC
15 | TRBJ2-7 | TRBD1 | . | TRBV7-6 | CASSLEGQHTYEQYF | TGTGCCAGCAGCTTAGAGGGACAGCACACCTACGAGCAGTACTTC
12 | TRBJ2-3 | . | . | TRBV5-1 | CASSLNADTQYF | TGCGCCAGCAGCTTGAATGCAGATACGCAGTATTTT
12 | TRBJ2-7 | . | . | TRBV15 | CATSRDPHEQYF | TGTGCCACCAGCAGGGACCCTCACGAGCAGTACTTC
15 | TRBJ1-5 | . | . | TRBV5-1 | CASSFAGGGNQPQHF | TGCGCCAGCAGCTTCGCGGGGGGAGGCAATCAGCCCCAGCATTTT
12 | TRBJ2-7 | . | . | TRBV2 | CASMPGAYEQYF | TGTGCCAGCATGCCGGGGGCCTACGAGCAGTACTTC
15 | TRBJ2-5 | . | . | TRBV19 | CASSLKPTGRETQYF | TGTGCCAGTAGTTTGAAACCAACAGGGAGGGAGACCCAGTACTTC
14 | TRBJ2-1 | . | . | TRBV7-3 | CASASELAYNEQFF | TGTGCCAGCGCCTCCGAACTAGCCTACAATGAGCAGTTCTTC
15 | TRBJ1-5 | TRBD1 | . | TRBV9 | CASSTTGLPHQPQHF | TGTGCCAGCAGCACGACAGGGTTGCCTCATCAGCCCCAGCATTTT
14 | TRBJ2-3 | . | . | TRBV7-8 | CASSLGRELDTQYF | TGTGCCAGCAGCTTAGGCAGGGAGCTAGATACGCAGTATTTT
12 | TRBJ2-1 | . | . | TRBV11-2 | CASSPVADEQFF | TGTGCCAGCAGCCCCGTAGCCGATGAGCAGTTCTTC
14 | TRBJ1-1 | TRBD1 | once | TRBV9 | CASSGTGAIGEAFF | TGTGCCAGCAGCGGGACAGGGGCGATCGGTGAAGCTTTCTTT
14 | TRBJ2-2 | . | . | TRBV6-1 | CASSTGTPTGELFF | TGTGCCAGCAGTACGGGAACCCCCACCGGGGAGCTGTTTTTT
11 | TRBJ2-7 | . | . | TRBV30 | CAWSDGSEQYF | TGTGCCTGGAGTGACGGCTCCGAGCAGTACTTC
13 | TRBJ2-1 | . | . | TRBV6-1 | CASSWGSHNEQFF | TGTGCCAGCAGTTGGGGGTCTCACAATGAGCAGTTCTTC
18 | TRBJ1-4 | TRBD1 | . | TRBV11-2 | CASSWTRGTGGAEEKLFF | TGTGCCAGCAGCTGGACGCGGGGGACAGGGGGCGCTGAGGAAAAACTGTTTTTT
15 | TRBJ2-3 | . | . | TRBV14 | CASSPLQGRTDTQYF | TGTGCCAGCAGCCCCCTTCAGGGGAGGACAGATACGCAGTATTTT
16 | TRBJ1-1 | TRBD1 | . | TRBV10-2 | CASRGRDRGWNTEAFF | TGCGCCAGCAGGGGCCGGGACAGGGGGTGGAACACTGAAGCTTTCTTT
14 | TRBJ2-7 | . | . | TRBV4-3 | CASSLRDGPYEQYF | TGCGCCAGCAGCCTCCGGGACGGACCCTACGAGCAGTACTTC
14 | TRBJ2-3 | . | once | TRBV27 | CASSLTPGLDTQYF | TGTGCCAGCAGTTTAACCCCGGGACTCGATACGCAGTATTTT
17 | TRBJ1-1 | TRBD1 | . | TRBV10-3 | CAISDLGQGARNTEAFF | TGTGCCATCAGTGACCTAGGACAGGGGGCGCGGAACACTGAAGCTTTCTTT
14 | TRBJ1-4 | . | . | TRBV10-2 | CASSELGPAEKLFF | TGCGCCAGCAGTGAGCTAGGGCCAGCCGAAAAACTGTTTTTT
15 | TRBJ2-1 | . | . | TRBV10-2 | CASSSTGGTYNEQFF | TGCGCCAGCAGTAGCACCGGCGGGACCTACAATGAGCAGTTCTTC
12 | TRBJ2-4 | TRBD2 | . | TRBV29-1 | CSVTSGKNIQYF | TGCAGCGTGACTAGCGGAAAAAACATTCAGTACTTC
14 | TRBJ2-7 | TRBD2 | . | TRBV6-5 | CASSYRTSGNEQYF | TGTGCCAGCAGTTACAGAACTAGCGGGAACGAGCAGTACTTC
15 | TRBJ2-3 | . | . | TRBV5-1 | CASSFTGSSTDTQYF | TGCGCCAGCAGCTTCACAGGTTCTAGCACAGATACGCAGTATTTT
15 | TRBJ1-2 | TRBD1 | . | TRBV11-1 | CASSFAGGANYGYTF | TGTGCCAGCAGCTTTGCAGGGGGCGCAAACTATGGCTACACCTTC
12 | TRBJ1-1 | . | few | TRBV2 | CASSGLSRGAFF | TGTGCCAGCAGTGGTTTAAGCCGCGGAGCTTTCTTT
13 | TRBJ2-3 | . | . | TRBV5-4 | CASSLSSVDTQYF | TGTGCCAGCAGCCTCTCCTCGGTAGATACGCAGTATTTT
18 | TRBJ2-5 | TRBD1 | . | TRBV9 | CASSVGTGFWGFQETQYF | TGTGCCAGCAGCGTCGGGACAGGGTTTTGGGGCTTCCAAGAGACCCAGTACTTC
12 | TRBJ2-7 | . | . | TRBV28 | CASSLGGSEQYF | TGTGCCAGCAGTTTGGGTGGTTCCGAGCAGTACTTC
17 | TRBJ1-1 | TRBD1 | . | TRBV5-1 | CASSPRDRGRGNTEAFF | TGCGCCAGCAGCCCCCGGGACAGGGGGCGCGGGAACACTGAAGCTTTCTTT
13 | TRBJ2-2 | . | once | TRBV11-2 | CASGRQNTGELFF | TGTGCCAGCGGGCGGCAGAACACCGGGGAGCTGTTTTTT
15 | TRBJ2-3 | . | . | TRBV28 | CASSLKDPVTDTQYF | TGTGCCAGCAGTTTAAAAGACCCAGTCACAGATACGCAGTATTTT
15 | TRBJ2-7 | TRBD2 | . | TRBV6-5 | CATQTSVSGSYEQYF | TGTGCCACCCAGACTAGCGTCAGCGGGTCCTACGAGCAGTACTTC
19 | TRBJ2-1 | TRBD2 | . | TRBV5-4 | CASSSFEIIAGGIYNEQFF | TGTGCCAGCAGCTCATTCGAGATAATAGCGGGAGGGATCTACAATGAGCAGTTCTTC
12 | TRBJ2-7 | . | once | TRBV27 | CASSNSGDEQYF | TGTGCCAGCAGTAATTCCGGGGACGAGCAGTACTTC
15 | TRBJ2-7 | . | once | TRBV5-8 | CASSLDSSNSYEQYF | TGTGCCAGCAGCTTGGATTCTAGTAACTCCTACGAGCAGTACTTC
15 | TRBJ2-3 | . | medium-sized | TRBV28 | CAHAQEIGSTDTQYF | TGTGCCCATGCCCAGGAAATTGGGAGCACAGATACGCAGTATTTT
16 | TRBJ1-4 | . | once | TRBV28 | CASRPLSNREGEKLFF | TGTGCCAGCAGACCTTTATCGAACAGGGAGGGGGAAAAACTGTTTTTT
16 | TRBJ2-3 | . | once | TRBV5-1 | CASSFNSGGRTDTQYF | TGCGCCAGCAGCTTTAATTCCGGCGGTCGCACAGATACGCAGTATTTT